This TCR beta chain was found in a study of patients and donors after allogeneic stem cell transplantation. TCRdb fed the RT-PCR reads into MiXCR, producing one record per CDR3 protein. The sample has 200,000 to 250,000 distinct CDR3 sequences; 11% to 15% are singletons. The sequence was obtained from a human donor who was either an allogeneic HSCT recipient or a stem cell or donor lymphocyte infusion donor (not recorded which). It is not recorded whose cells these are; they may come from a transplant donor. Sample: blood, either unsorted or a sorted T cell fraction (not recorded which).

The CDR3 region is CASSPGTGENIQYF. CDR3 in DNA: TGTGCCAGCAGCCCCGGGACTGGCGAAAACATTCAGTACTTC. The V and J genes are TRBV3-1 and TRBJ2-4, with D possibly TRBD2 on 6 matching bases. Per the germline V gene, CDR1 is LGHDT and CDR2 is YNNKEL (reference sequence). V lost 4 bases to trimming and J lost 5 bases, with 12 bases between them. This CDR3 is 14 amino acids long.